The sample holds many counts of the clone carrying this T cell receptor (beta chain). The CDR3 regions of TCR beta were amplified from RNA transcripts. TCR CDR3 underwent first-round RT-PCR with the HTBI primer set. MiXCR, run by TCRdb on the multiplex PCR reads, gives a single entry per CDR3 protein. The profile shows some 650,000 distinct CDR3 sequences, around 15% of them singletons. The sample comes from a study of T cells in Graves' hyperthyroidism and ophthalmopathy. The clonotype originates from a middle-aged woman with Graves' ophthalmopathy. The sample was blood.

As DNA, the CDR3 is TGTGCCAGCAGTACAGGGTTGGGTGAGCAGTTCTTC. It is translated as CASSTGLGEQFF. The chain links TRBV28 to TRBJ2-1, with D perhaps matching TRBD1 (6 bases). V lost 5 bases to trimming and J lost 9 bases, with 11 bases between them. Germline assignment: CDR1 MDHEN and CDR2 SYDVKM. CDR3 length: 12 residues.